Each of the 23 T cell receptor beta chains below was sequenced from the same sample in a study of OX40 agonist ivuxolimab in advanced cancers. Receptor amplification or capture employed the immunoSEQ multiplex PCR assay. What TCRdb holds here is the immuneACCESS table cut down to in-frame rearrangements. Part of the clones is not present; checked against another copy, under half of the missing clones reflect an unresolved V gene, and the others are unexplained. The sample table holds 77,000 or so clones, of which 92% were seen once. Clones ranked in the top ten supply roughly 10% of the sample. The starting material was CD4+ or CD8+ T cells sorted from blood, obtained in a trial of the OX40 agonist ivuxolimab. These TCRs come from an adult with an advanced solid tumor such as melanoma, head and neck, liver or kidney cancer.

The chain couples TRBV6-1 to TRBJ2-5; D unresolved. Trimming left V 4 bases short and J 2 bases short, with 14 bases between. The CDR3 has 15 amino acids. Germline V CDR1 and CDR2: MNHNS, SASEGT. The CDR3 DNA reads TGTGCCAGCAGTGTTCCACCGACAAGTCAAGAGACCCAGTACTTC. Residues: CASSVPPTSQETQYF.

The J gene is TRBJ1-2, the V gene TRBV2; 7 bases map to TRBD1. V shed 4 bases and J 4 bases; nucleotides not matched to a gene: 9. Germline V gene sequence: CDR1 SNHLY, CDR2 FYNNEI. CDR3 length: 15 amino acids. The DNA of the CDR3 is TGTGCCAGCAGTGGGGTAGACAGGGACGGCTATGGCTACACCTTC. The encoded protein is CASSGVDRDGYGYTF.

This chain connects TRBV27 to TRBJ1-2, with D perhaps matching TRBD1 (6 bases). The CDR3 totals 13 residues. CDR1 is MNHEY, CDR2 SMNVEV, per germline (reference sequence). V lost 7 bases to trimming and J lost 3 bases, with 12 bases between them. The CDR3 nucleotides read TGTGCCAGCAAGCCCGGGGGCTACTATGGCTACACCTTC. This encodes CASKPGGYYGYTF.

The chain carries TRBV5-3 and TRBJ1-5; 12 positions agree with TRBD1. TRBV5-3 falls under the ORF class, with uncertain function. With 2 bases clipped from V and 6 bases from J, the junction kept 9 bases outside the gene matches. This CDR3 spans 17 amino acids. CDR3 loop: CARSFCRDRGLCQPQHF. For the CDR3, the DNA is TGTGCCAGAAGCTTTTGCCGGGACAGGGGGCTCTGTCAGCCCCAGCATTTT.

The chain joins TRBV7-9 to TRBJ2-7; TRBD2 might be the D (6 bases). Germline-derived CDR1 and CDR2 are SEHNR and FQNEAQ (reference sequence). CDR3 length: 16 amino acids. V was trimmed by 5 bases and J by 1 base, leaving 18 bases between them. The DNA for the CDR3 is TGTGCCAGCAGCCTAGTGGGGGGATCCCTTTCCTACGAGCAGTACTTC. As protein: CASSLVGGSLSYEQYF.

This sequence joins TRBV11-2 and TRBJ2-3, with 11 nucleotides matching TRBD2. The CDR3 consists of 16 residues. Germline V CDR1 and CDR2: SGHAT, FQNNGV. V trimming: 3 bases; J trimming: 2 bases; junction bases outside the gene matches: 4. The CDR3 coding sequence is TGTGCCAGCAGCTTGTCTAGCGGGGGGACCACAGATACGCAGTATTTT. This sequence encodes CASSLSSGGTTDTQYF.

This clone was recorded only once. The rearrangement links TRBV2 to TRBJ2-7; D is ambiguous. The germline CDR1 and CDR2 sequences are SNHLY and FYNNEI. The germline V and J ends were trimmed by 3 bases and 2 bases, with 14 bases remaining between them. The CDR3 runs 15 residues. The CDR3 sequence: CASSDVAGLTYEQYF. CDR3 coding DNA: TGTGCCAGCAGTGATGTGGCAGGCCTAACCTACGAGCAGTACTTC.

The rearrangement joins TRBV6-6 to TRBJ2-3; tentatively, D is TRBD1 or TRBD2 (6 bases each). Between the trimmed V and J ends, which lost 10 bases and 2 bases, there was a span of 16 bases. Germline lookup yields CDR1 MNHNY and CDR2 SVGAGI (reference sequence). CDR3 size: 14 residues. In DNA form, the CDR3 reads TGTGCCAATCGGAGGGGGGCCCCCACAGATACGCAGTATTTT. Its translation is CANRRGAPTDTQYF.

This chain uses TRBV27 with TRBJ2-3, with D possibly TRBD1 on 7 matching bases. Germline V CDR1 and CDR2: MNHEY, SMNVEV (reference sequence). The ends were cut back, 5 bases at V and 2 bases at J, with 14 bases in the middle. This CDR3 region has 15 residues. The CDR3 protein is CASSVQGGITDTQYF. For the CDR3, the DNA is TGTGCCAGCAGTGTGCAGGGGGGTATCACAGATACGCAGTATTTT.

The chain couples TRBV5-5 to TRBJ2-7; D possibly uses TRBD1 or TRBD2 (6 bases each). Germline assignment: CDR1 SGHKS and CDR2 YYEKEE (reference sequence). The CDR3 spans 12 residues. V was shortened by 1 base and J by 5 bases, with 7 bases between the two germline ends. For the CDR3, the DNA is TGTGCCAGCAGCTTGAGGGGGGACGAGCAGTACTTC. Protein: CASSLRGDEQYF.

The CDR3 loop is CASSFPGTDEETQYF. The CDR3 DNA follows: TGTGCCAGCAGCTTCCCCGGGACTGACGAAGAGACCCAGTACTTC. The V call is TRBV7-8, the J call TRBJ2-5, with a weak D call TRBD2 (6 bases). Germline loops: CDR1 SGHVS, CDR2 FQNEAQ. V lost 3 bases and J lost 3, with 14 bases in between. CDR3 size: 15 residues.

CDR3 sequence reads: CAWQLLAGVGDTQYF. DNA of the CDR3: TGTGCCTGGCAATTATTAGCGGGGGTTGGAGATACGCAGTATTTT. This chain links TRBV30 with TRBJ2-3, with 9 bases lining up with TRBD2. J gave up 5 bases and V 5 bases, and 11 bases lay outside the gene matches. The CDR3 runs 15 residues. Germline V gene data show CDR1 as GTSNPN and CDR2 as SVGIG (reference sequence).

This clone was recorded a few times. The rearrangement uses TRBV2 and TRBJ1-1, with a tentative D call TRBD1 (6 bases). V lost 11 bases to trimming and J lost 5 bases, with 15 bases between them. The CDR3 covers 12 residues. CDR1 SNHLY and CDR2 FYNNEI come from the germline V gene. The CDR3 nucleotides are TGTGCCCCACGGGGAGGGGGAACTGAAGCTTTCTTT. Protein sequence: CAPRGGGTEAFF.

The chain recombines TRBV7-9 with TRBJ1-2; 7 bases are a match to TRBD1. V lost 5 bases, J lost 3 bases, and 6 bases stayed unmatched. CDR3 size: 14 residues. Germline-derived CDR1 and CDR2 are SEHNR and FQNEAQ (reference sequence). This CDR3 reads CASSDGQDDYGYTF. Here the CDR3 DNA reads TGTGCCAGCAGCGATGGACAGGACGACTATGGCTACACCTTC.

The rearrangement links TRBV5-6 to TRBJ2-7; the D gene could be TRBD1 or TRBD2 (6 bases each). Germline V gives CDR1 SGHDT, CDR2 YYEEEE. V was cut by 4 bases and J by 3 bases, with 17 bases left in between. The CDR3 length is 15 residues. The CDR3 region has the DNA TGTGCCAGCAGCCTTGGAGGGGGGACTTTCTACGAGCAGTACTTC. Translation: CASSLGGGTFYEQYF.

The chain recombines TRBV7-6 with TRBJ2-2; TRBD1 matches 7 bases. The CDR3 contains 14 residues. The germline V gene has CDR1 SGHVS and CDR2 FNYEAQ. The junction had 0 bases not matched to a gene; V was cut back by 4 bases and J by 1 base. The CDR3 is CASSWTGNTGELFF. The CDR3 bases are TGTGCCAGCAGCTGGACAGGGAACACCGGGGAGCTGTTTTTT.

The V and J genes are TRBV19 and TRBJ1-3, with D uncertain. V dropped 0 bases and J dropped 3 bases, with 12 bases sitting between them. The CDR3 is made up of 16 amino acids. Germline CDR1 and CDR2: LNHDA and SQIVND (reference sequence). CDR3 protein: CASSIERVLGGNTIYF. As DNA, the CDR3 is TGTGCCAGTAGTATAGAACGGGTACTCGGTGGAAACACCATATATTTT. Complete variable domain (other parts from reference TRBV19 and TRBJ1-3): DGGITQSPKYLFRKEGQNVTLSCEQNLNHDAMYWYRQDPGQGLRLIYYSQIVNDFQKGDIAEGYSVSREKKESFPLTVTSAQKNPTAFYLCASSIERVLGGNTIYFGEGSWLTVV.

V usage is TRBV9 and J usage is TRBJ2-5; 9 positions agree with TRBD2. Per the germline V gene, CDR1 is SGDLS and CDR2 is YYNGEE. The J segment lost 3 bases and the V segment lost 0 bases, leaving 6 bases of the junction unmatched. This CDR3 has 16 residues. CDR3 residues: CASSVAAASGEETQYF. CDR3 nucleotides: TGTGCCAGCAGCGTAGCTGCGGCTAGCGGGGAAGAGACCCAGTACTTC. The variable domain in full, with the rest retrieved from reference TRBV9 and TRBJ2-5, is DSGVTQTPKHLITATGQRVTLRCSPRSGDLSVYWYQQSLDQGLQFLIQYYNGEERAKGNILERFSAQQFPDLHSELNLSSLELGDSALYFCASSVAAASGEETQYFGPGTRLLVL.

The V call is TRBV9, the J call TRBJ2-5, with D possibly called TRBD1 or TRBD2 (5 bases each). The V gene's germline CDR1 is SGDLS and CDR2 YYNGEE. The CDR3 has 15 residues. Trimming pared 3 bases from V and 5 bases from J, leaving 17 bases between. The CDR3 loop is CASSDRDPRTETQYF. The DNA of the CDR3 is TGTGCCAGCAGCGACCGGGACCCCAGGACGGAGACCCAGTACTTC.

The rearrangement uses TRBV4-1 and TRBJ2-2; unclear D gene. Per germline, CDR1 MGHRA and CDR2 YSYEKL. This CDR3 is 14 amino acids long. The germline V and J ends were trimmed by 0 bases and 2 bases, with 4 bases remaining between them. CDR3: CASSQDSNTGELFF. The CDR3, as DNA: TGCGCCAGCAGCCAAGACAGTAACACCGGGGAGCTGTTTTTT.

The chain recombines TRBV14 with TRBJ2-1; D call uncertain. Trimming stripped 0 bases from V and 7 bases from J, with 10 bases between. The germline V gene has CDR1 SGHDN and CDR2 FVKESK. There are 14 residues in the CDR3. In nucleotides, the CDR3 is TGTGCCAGCAGCCAAGATCCTAGTGGGAATGAGCAGTTCTTC. Translation gives CASSQDPSGNEQFF.

The chain uses TRBV5-4 and TRBJ2-7; 11 positions agree with TRBD1. The CDR3 consists of 15 residues. From germline, CDR1 is SGHNT and CDR2 YYREEE (reference sequence). The J segment lost 6 bases and the V segment lost 4 bases, leaving 9 bases of the junction unmatched. CDR3 region: CASSGGTGGLSEQYF. The CDR3 DNA reads as TGTGCCAGCAGCGGGGGGACAGGGGGTTTAAGCGAGCAGTACTTC.

V gene TRBV10-2 combines with J gene TRBJ1-4, with D possibly matching TRBD1 (5 bases). V was clipped by 4 bases and J by 5 bases, with 11 bases between them. Looked up from germline, CDR1 is WSHSY and CDR2 is SAAADI. This CDR3 contains 14 residues. The CDR3, as DNA: TGCGCCAGCAGTGCCCAGGGCCGAAATGAAAAACTGTTTTTT. It translates to CASSAQGRNEKLFF.